The clone carrying this TCR beta chain was seen more than once but under ten times. Germline V gene sequence: CDR1 ENHRY, CDR2 SYGVKD. Trimming took 7 bases from V and 2 from J, leaving 6 bases between them. The CDR3 covers 13 residues. The data were taken from a study of cytomegalovirus exposure and HLA in healthy donors. Primers included in the PCR were 60 Vbeta and 13 Jbeta primers. TCRdb keeps only in-frame clones here, not all; method: immunoSEQ multiplex PCR. The table lists 120,000 or so clones, about 80% of them singletons. The source is a woman aged 45-65 years in good health and CMV-seropositive. Sample: PBMCs. V is TRBV10-3 and J is TRBJ2-6, with no clear D. The CDR3 loop is CAITNPGANVLTF. In nucleotides, the CDR3 is TGTGCCATCACTAACCCTGGGGCCAACGTCCTGACTTTC.